Listed here are 14 T cell receptor beta chains from one sample, sequenced in a study of cytomegalovirus exposure and HLA in healthy donors. Only in-frame clones appear in the TCRdb table, and some are missing; sequencing was by immunoSEQ multiplex PCR. Of around 120,000 clones in the sample, 88% were seen once. Source material: PBMCs. The source of these receptors is a man younger than 30 in good health and CMV-seropositive.

This sequence joins TRBV5-1 and TRBJ2-7; D perhaps matches TRBD1 (5 bases). Between the trimmed V and J ends, which lost 4 bases and 0 bases, there was a span of 14 bases. Germline V CDR1 and CDR2: SGHRS, YFSETQ. CDR3 length: 15 residues. CDR3 sequence reads: CASSAGRTSSYEQYF. DNA of the CDR3: TGCGCCAGCAGCGCCGGACGGACAAGCTCCTACGAGCAGTACTTC.

The chain joins TRBV2 to TRBJ2-7, with 11 nucleotides matching TRBD1. Germline V gives CDR1 SNHLY, CDR2 FYNNEI. The CDR3 extends over 14 amino acids. V shed 4 bases, J shed 4 bases, and the junction held 3 bases outside the gene matches. CDR3 DNA: TGTGCCAGCAGTGTCCGGGACAGGGGGTACGAGCAGTACTTC. Translating gives CASSVRDRGYEQYF.

The V and J genes are TRBV28 and TRBJ2-2, with 7 bases that match TRBD1. The CDR3 spans 15 residues. V dropped 4 bases and J dropped 5; count of bases not matched to a gene: 7. Germline CDR1 reads MDHEN; CDR2 reads SYDVKM. CDR3 residues: CASSYLGGATGELFF. CDR3 sequence (DNA): TGTGCCAGCAGTTATCTAGGGGGCGCGACCGGGGAGCTGTTTTTT. Supplemented by reference TRBV28 and TRBJ2-2, the full variable domain reads DVKVTQSSRYLVKRTGEKVFLECVQDMDHENMFWYRQDPGLGLRLIYFSYDVKMKEKGDIPEGYSVSREKKERFSLILESASTNQTSMYLCASSYLGGATGELFFGEGSRLTVL.

This chain uses TRBV25-1 with TRBJ2-2, with D perhaps matching TRBD1 (6 bases). The CDR3 spans 15 residues. Germline V gene lookup returns CDR1 MGHDK and CDR2 SYGVNS. V was shortened by 3 bases and J by 7 bases, with 15 bases between the two germline ends. CDR3 protein: CASSDPGTTLGELFF. As DNA, the CDR3 is TGTGCCAGCAGTGATCCCGGGACAACCCTCGGGGAGCTGTTTTTT.

The gene calls are TRBV7-9 and TRBJ2-1; TRBD2 aligns across 16 bases. V was clipped by 5 bases and J by 10 bases; unmatched bases: 8. This CDR3 has 16 residues. Germline V lookup: CDR1 SEHNR, CDR2 FQNEAQ (reference sequence). The CDR3 here is CASSLGTSGGAREQFF. CDR3 sequence (DNA): TGTGCCAGCAGCCTCGGGACTAGCGGGGGGGCCCGAGAGCAGTTCTTC.

A remark on this clone: A much larger clone lies a single base off, so this may be a read error. V is TRBV6-4 and J is TRBJ2-5; 12 nucleotides agree with TRBD2. This CDR3 has 15 amino acids. V lost 3 bases, J lost 1 base, and 0 bases stayed unmatched. From germline, CDR1 is MRHNA and CDR2 SNTAGT. The CDR3 sequence: CASSELAGGQETQYF. CDR3 bases: TGTGCCAGCAGTGAACTAGCGGGGGGCCAAGAGACCCAGTACTTC.

Comment on this clone: Its ends do not fully match the called genes, so a read error is possible. The chain employs TRBV6-5 and TRBJ2-7, with 10 bases identical to TRBD1. In germline, CDR1 is MNHEY, CDR2 SVGAGI. The CDR3 spans 12 residues. The chain's CDR3 is CASSYGTGARVF. The DNA for the CDR3 is TGTGCCAGCAGTTACGGGACAGGGGCGCGGGTCTTC.

The chain combines TRBV23-1 with TRBJ2-1, with a tentative D call TRBD2 (5 bases). TRBV23-1 is placed among ORFs of uncertain function. This CDR3 is built from 17 residues. V was trimmed by 0 bases and J by 4 bases, leaving 16 bases between them. The CDR3 DNA sequence: TGCGCCAGCAGTCAATCGAGGTGGCGGAGGCTATACAATGAGCAGTTCTTC. This gives the protein CASSQSRWRRLYNEQFF.

The V and J genes are TRBV19 and TRBJ1-2; unclear D gene. Germline CDR1 reads LNHDA; CDR2 reads SQIVND (reference sequence). Trimming pared 6 bases from V and 4 bases from J, leaving 21 bases between. This CDR3 contains 16 residues. This chain's CDR3 is CASSPRVDGAFYGYTF. The DNA of the CDR3 is TGTGCCAGTAGCCCACGAGTTGACGGAGCCTTCTATGGCTACACCTTC.

This rearrangement joins TRBV29-1 to TRBJ2-3; 8 bases fit TRBD1. From germline, CDR1 is SQVTM and CDR2 ANQGSEA. The CDR3 extends over 12 amino acids. V lost 5 bases and J lost 2; bases outside the gene matches: 0. The CDR3 DNA follows: TGCAGCGTTCAGGGGGCCACAGATACGCAGTATTTT. Its translation: CSVQGATDTQYF.

J is TRBJ1-6 and V is TRBV28; perhaps TRBD1 as D (5 bases). The V gene's germline CDR1 is MDHEN and CDR2 SYDVKM. V lost 5 bases, J lost 0 bases, and 14 bases lay in between. CDR3 length: 17 residues. CDR3 sequence: CASSPETASSYNSPLHF. Here the CDR3 DNA reads TGTGCCAGCAGTCCCGAGACAGCAAGCTCCTATAATTCACCCCTCCACTTT.

V is TRBV6-5 and J is TRBJ2-1; 11 positions match TRBD2. The germline CDR1 and CDR2 sequences are MNHEY and SVGAGI. Unmatched junction bases numbered 0, after V lost 2 bases and J lost 6 bases. The length of the CDR3 is 14 residues. The CDR3 nucleotides are TGTGCCAGCAGTTACGGGACTAGCGGCAATGAGCAGTTCTTC. Translating gives CASSYGTSGNEQFF.

The chain links TRBV10-1 to TRBJ2-7; D gene ambiguous. The CDR3 totals 14 residues. Germline V lookup: CDR1 WNHNN, CDR2 SYGVQD (reference sequence). With 4 bases removed from V and 1 base from J, the gap between germline ends came to 11 bases. The CDR3 reads CASSAGGVSYEQYF. DNA of the CDR3: TGCGCCAGCAGTGCCGGCGGAGTTTCCTACGAGCAGTACTTC.

V usage is TRBV4-2 and J usage is TRBJ2-3; maybe TRBD2 (6 bases). The CDR3 is 14 amino acids. Trimming removed 5 bases from V and 2 bases from J, with 11 bases in between. Germline V gene data show CDR1 as LGHNA and CDR2 as YNFKEQ. The CDR3 loop reads CASSTGEATDTQYF. DNA of the CDR3: TGTGCCAGCAGCACGGGGGAAGCCACAGATACGCAGTATTTT.